These 10 T cell receptor beta chains were sequenced from one sample in a study of blood T cell repertoires in COVID-19. TCRdb's copy holds only in-frame clones and misses some; the assay was immunoSEQ multiplex PCR. The sample holds about 200,000 clones, about 83% seen once. Sequenced: peripheral blood. These receptors came from a man in his 60s who had recovered from COVID-19.

J is TRBJ2-3 and V is TRBV12-3 or TRBV12-4; D perhaps matches TRBD1 (6 bases). V lost 2 bases, J lost 3 bases, and 6 bases lay in between. This CDR3 is 13 amino acids long. CDR3 region: CASSLTGTDTQYF. The CDR3 nucleotides are TGTGCCAGCAGTTTAACAGGGACAGATACGCAGTATTTT.

The CDR3 DNA is TGTGCCAGCAGTGACCAGGAAGGTTCACCCCTCCACTTT. Its protein is CASSDQEGSPLHF. The gene calls are TRBV6-4 and TRBJ1-6; D gene uncertain. Germline values: CDR1 MRHNA, CDR2 SNTAGT. V was pared by 2 bases and J by 9 bases, with 8 bases between. The CDR3 has 13 amino acids.

This rearrangement joins TRBV30 to TRBJ1-5; D remains ambiguous. The germline gives CDR1 GTSNPN, CDR2 SVGIG (reference sequence). This CDR3 spans 13 amino acids. Trimming removed 5 bases from V and 7 bases from J, with 15 bases in between. CDR3 DNA: TGTGCCTGGGCGGGAGAGTGGACCCAGCCCCAGCATTTT. Amino acids: CAWAGEWTQPQHF. Drawing the rest from reference TRBV30 and TRBJ1-5, the complete variable domain is SQTIHQWPATLVQPVGSPLSLECTVEGTSNPNLYWYRQAAGRGLQLLFYSVGIGQISSEVPQNLSASRPQDRQFILSSKKLLLSDSGFYLCAWAGEWTQPQHFGDGTRLSIL.

The rearrangement joins TRBV9 to TRBJ2-3, with TRBD2 matching 11 bases. The CDR3 loop spans 19 amino acids. The V and J ends lost 2 bases and 1 base, in that order; junction bases with no gene match: 12. CDR1 is SGDLS and CDR2 is YYNGEE in the germline V gene. Here the CDR3 reads CASSVTSGVPLWGTDTQYF. CDR3 sequence (DNA): TGTGCCAGCAGCGTGACTAGCGGGGTCCCCTTGTGGGGCACAGATACGCAGTATTTT.

This clone appeared a single time. The V call is TRBV27, the J call TRBJ1-6; 8 nucleotides match TRBD1. The junction had 5 bases not matched to a gene; V was cut back by 3 bases and J by 7 bases. This CDR3 has 15 residues. Germline CDR1 is MNHEY and CDR2 is SMNVEV (reference sequence). The CDR3 reads CASSLTGAGNSPLHF. In DNA, the CDR3 is TGTGCCAGCAGTTTGACAGGGGCGGGGAATTCACCCCTCCACTTT.

The V call is TRBV5-8, the J call TRBJ1-1; 8 nucleotides agree with TRBD1. Germline CDR1 SGHTS, CDR2 YDEGEE. The length of the CDR3 is 16 residues. V was pared by 4 bases and J by 0 bases, with 8 bases of the junction left unmatched. CDR3 sequence reads: CASSHRGRTMNTEAFF. The CDR3 DNA reads TGTGCCAGCAGCCACAGGGGGAGGACGATGAACACTGAAGCTTTCTTT.

This clone was counted only a few times. DNA of the CDR3: TGTGCCAGCAGCCGCAGACCCGGACTCTCCTACGAGCAGTACTTC. This codes for CASSRRPGLSYEQYF. This rearrangement joins TRBV27 to TRBJ2-7, with D maybe TRBD2 (5 bases). The V gene's germline CDR1 is MNHEY and CDR2 SMNVEV (reference sequence). V gave up 6 bases and J gave up 0 bases, with 15 bases separating them. There are 15 residues in the CDR3.

The chain uses TRBV19 and TRBJ2-5, with TRBD2 identical over 9 bases. The CDR3 spans 15 residues. The V gene end was trimmed by 2 bases and the J gene end by 1 base; junction bases not matched to a gene: 2. Germline V CDR1 and CDR2: LNHDA, SQIVND (reference sequence). As DNA, the CDR3 is TGTGCCAGTAGTATATTTAGCGGGGGCCAAGAGACCCAGTACTTC. It translates to CASSIFSGGQETQYF.

V is TRBV6-5 and J is TRBJ1-3; weak D call: TRBD1 (5 bases). V dropped 6 bases and J dropped 0 bases, with 9 bases sitting between them. Germline V gives CDR1 MNHEY, CDR2 SVGAGI. The CDR3 consists of 14 residues. The CDR3: CASRDSYSGNTIYF. In DNA, the CDR3 is TGTGCCAGCAGAGACAGCTACTCTGGAAACACCATATATTTT.

V and J are TRBV27 and TRBJ1-3; perhaps TRBD1 as D (6 bases). V dropped 3 bases and J dropped 4 bases, with 16 bases sitting between them. Germline V gives CDR1 MNHEY, CDR2 SMNVEV (reference sequence). This CDR3 contains 16 residues. As DNA, the CDR3 is TGTGCCAGCAGTTTTAGGACAGATGGATCAGGAAACACCATATATTTT. This sequence encodes CASSFRTDGSGNTIYF.